This T cell receptor beta chain was recorded in a study of T cells after yellow fever vaccination. Overall study context: The fractions with low cell numbers were processed using SMART-Seq v4 Ultra Low Input.

Concerning this clonotype itself: What it recognizes is unknown.

Study-wide results and caveats: Reappearance after the booster was seen for most primary-vaccination clones, at about 95% CD4 and 75% to 90% CD8. Although most clonotypes did not, a small share appeared in both CD4 and CD8 compartments.

Per germline, CDR1 DFQATT and CDR2 SNEGSKA (reference sequence). Deletions cut 2 bases from V and 0 bases from J, with 9 bases between. The CDR3 is 14 residues long. As TCR cDNA was made by 5'RACE template switching, a universal primer site and UMIs were added. Each CDR3 protein is one row after TCRdb ran MiXCR on the 5' RACE reads. The table shows about 580,000 distinct CDR3 sequences, with 17% occurring only once. Sequences were derived from PBMCs, sampled 5 days after the first yellow fever vaccination. The gene calls are TRBV20-1 and TRBJ2-3, with D possibly matching TRBD2 (6 bases). The receptor comes from a man between 18 and 29 years old who received the YFV17D yellow fever vaccine. Here the CDR3 reads CSARLSGSTDTQYF. In nucleotides, the CDR3 is TGCAGTGCTAGACTGAGCGGGAGCACAGATACGCAGTATTTT.